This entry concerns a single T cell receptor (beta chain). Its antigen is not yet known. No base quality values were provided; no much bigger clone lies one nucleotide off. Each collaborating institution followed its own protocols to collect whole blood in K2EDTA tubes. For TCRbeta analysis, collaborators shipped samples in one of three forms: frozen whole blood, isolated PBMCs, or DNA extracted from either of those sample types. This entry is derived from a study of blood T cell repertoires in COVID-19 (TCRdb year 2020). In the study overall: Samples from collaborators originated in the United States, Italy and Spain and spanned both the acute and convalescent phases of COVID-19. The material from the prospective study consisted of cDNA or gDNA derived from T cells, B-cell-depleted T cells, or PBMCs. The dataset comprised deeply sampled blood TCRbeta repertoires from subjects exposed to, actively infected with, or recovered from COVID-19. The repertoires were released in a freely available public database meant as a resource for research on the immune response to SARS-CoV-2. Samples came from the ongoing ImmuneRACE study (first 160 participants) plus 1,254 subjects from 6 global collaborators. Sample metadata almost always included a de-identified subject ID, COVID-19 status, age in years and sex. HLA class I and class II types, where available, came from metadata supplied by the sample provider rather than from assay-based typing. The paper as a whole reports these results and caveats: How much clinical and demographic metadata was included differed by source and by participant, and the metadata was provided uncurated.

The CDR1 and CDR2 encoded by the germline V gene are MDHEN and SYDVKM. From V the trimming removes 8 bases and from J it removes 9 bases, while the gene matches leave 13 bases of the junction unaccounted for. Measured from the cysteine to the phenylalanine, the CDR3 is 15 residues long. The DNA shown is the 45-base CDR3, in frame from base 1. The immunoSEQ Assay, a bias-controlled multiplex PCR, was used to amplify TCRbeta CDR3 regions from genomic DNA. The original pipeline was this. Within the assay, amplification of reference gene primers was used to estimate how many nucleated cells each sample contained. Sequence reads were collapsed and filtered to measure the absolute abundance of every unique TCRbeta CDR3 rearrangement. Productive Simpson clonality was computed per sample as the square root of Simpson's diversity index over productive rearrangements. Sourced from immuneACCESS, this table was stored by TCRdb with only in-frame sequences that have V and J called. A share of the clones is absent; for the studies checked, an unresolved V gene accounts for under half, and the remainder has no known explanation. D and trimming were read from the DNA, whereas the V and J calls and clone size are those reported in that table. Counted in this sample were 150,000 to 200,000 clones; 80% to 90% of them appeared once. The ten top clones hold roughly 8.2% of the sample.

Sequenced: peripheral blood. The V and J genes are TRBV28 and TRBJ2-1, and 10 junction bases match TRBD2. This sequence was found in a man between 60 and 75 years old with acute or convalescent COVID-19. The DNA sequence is TGTGCCAGCCATCCATCTAGTAGCGGGAGGCTTGAGCAGTTCTTC. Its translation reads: CASHPSSSGRLEQFF.